This T cell receptor beta chain originates from a study of beta chain features in type 1 diabetes. Reverse transcription of all isolated RNA meant that expressed TCRB transcripts were sequenced. TCRdb's copy holds only in-frame clones and misses some; the assay was immunoSEQ multiplex PCR. This table holds 110,000 to 150,000 clones, about 9.1% found once. This clone was detected a few times. This receptor was taken from a woman in her forties in good health. The sequencing input was central memory CD4+ T cells from blood.

The CDR3 is CASSEEHFGTQYF. CDR3 nucleotide sequence: TGTGCCAGCAGTGAAGAGCATTTCGGGACCCAGTACTTC. This sequence joins TRBV6-1 and TRBJ2-5; D remains ambiguous. Trimming took off 1 base at V and 7 bases at J, with 10 bases between the two ends. This CDR3 has 13 residues. Germline lookup yields CDR1 MNHNS and CDR2 SASEGT.